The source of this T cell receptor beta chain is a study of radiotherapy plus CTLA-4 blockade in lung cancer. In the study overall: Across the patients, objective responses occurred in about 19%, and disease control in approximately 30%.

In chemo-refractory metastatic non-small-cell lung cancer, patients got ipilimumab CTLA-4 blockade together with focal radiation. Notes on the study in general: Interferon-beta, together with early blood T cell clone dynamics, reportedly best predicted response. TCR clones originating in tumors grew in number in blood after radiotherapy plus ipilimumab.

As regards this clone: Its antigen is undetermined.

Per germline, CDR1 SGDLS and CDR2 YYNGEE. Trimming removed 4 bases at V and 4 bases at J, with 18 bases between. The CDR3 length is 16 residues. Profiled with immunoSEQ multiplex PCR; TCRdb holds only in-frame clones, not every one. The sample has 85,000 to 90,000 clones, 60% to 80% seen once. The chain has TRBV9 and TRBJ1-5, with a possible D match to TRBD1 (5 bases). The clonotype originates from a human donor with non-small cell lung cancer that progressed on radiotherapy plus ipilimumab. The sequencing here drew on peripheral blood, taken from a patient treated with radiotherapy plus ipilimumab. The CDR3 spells CASSPSGGRGNQPQHF. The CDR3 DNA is TGTGCCAGCAGCCCTAGCGGGGGACGTGGGAATCAGCCCCAGCATTTT.